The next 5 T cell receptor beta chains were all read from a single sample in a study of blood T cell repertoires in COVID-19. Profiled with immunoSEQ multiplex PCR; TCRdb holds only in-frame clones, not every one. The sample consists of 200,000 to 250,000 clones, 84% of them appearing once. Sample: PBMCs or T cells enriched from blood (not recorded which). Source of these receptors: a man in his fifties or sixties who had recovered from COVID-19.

The CDR3 nucleotides read TGTGCCAGCAGTCCTAGACAGGGCTCTGAAAAACTGTTTTTT. The encoded protein is CASSPRQGSEKLFF. V usage is TRBV6-5 and J usage is TRBJ1-4; 7 bases are a match to TRBD1. Germline V CDR1 and CDR2: MNHEY, SVGAGI. The trim removed 5 bases at V and 7 bases at J, leaving 7 bases unmatched. This CDR3 is 14 amino acids long.

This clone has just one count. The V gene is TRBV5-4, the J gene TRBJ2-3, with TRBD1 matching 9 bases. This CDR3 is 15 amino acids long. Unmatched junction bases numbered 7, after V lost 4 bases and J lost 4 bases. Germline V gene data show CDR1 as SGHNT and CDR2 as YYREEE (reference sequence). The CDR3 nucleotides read TGTGCCAGCAGCCCCGGGACAGGGAGCCCAGATACGCAGTATTTT. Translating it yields CASSPGTGSPDTQYF.

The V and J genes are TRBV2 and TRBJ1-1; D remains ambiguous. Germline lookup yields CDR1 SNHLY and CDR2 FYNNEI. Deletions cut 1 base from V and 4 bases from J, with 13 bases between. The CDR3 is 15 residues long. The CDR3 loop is CASSEGGIGVTEAFF. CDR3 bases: TGTGCCAGCAGTGAAGGTGGTATAGGAGTCACTGAAGCTTTCTTT.

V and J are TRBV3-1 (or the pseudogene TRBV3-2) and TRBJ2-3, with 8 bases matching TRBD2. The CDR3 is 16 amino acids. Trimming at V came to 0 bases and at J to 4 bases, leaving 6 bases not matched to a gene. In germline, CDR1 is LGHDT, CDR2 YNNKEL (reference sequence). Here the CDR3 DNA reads TGTGCCAGCAGCCAAGACCCGACTAGCGCCCCAGATACGCAGTATTTT. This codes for CASSQDPTSAPDTQYF.

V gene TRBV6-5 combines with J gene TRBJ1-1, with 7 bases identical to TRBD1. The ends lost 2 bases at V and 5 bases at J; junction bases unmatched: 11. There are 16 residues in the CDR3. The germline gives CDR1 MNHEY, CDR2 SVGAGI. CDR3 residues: CASSYMGQKAGTEAFF. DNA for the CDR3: TGTGCCAGCAGTTACATGGGACAGAAAGCAGGGACTGAAGCTTTCTTT.